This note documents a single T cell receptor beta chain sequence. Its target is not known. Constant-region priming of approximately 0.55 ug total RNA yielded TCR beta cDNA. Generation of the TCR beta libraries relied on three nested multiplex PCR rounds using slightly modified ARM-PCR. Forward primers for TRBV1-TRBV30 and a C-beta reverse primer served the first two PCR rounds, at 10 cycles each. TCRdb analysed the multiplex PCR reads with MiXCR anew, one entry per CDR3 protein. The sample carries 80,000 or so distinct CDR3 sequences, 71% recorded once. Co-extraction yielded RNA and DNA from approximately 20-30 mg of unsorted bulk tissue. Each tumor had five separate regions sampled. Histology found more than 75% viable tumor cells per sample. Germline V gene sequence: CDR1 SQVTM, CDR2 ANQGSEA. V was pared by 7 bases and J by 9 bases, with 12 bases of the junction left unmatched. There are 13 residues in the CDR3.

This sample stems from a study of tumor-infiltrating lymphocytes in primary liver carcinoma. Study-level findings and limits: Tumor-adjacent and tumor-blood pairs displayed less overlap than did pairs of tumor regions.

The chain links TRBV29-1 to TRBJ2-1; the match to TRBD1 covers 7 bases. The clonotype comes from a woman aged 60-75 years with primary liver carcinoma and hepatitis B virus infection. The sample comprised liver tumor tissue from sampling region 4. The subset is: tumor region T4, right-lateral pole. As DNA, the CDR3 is TGCAGCGGAGAACAGGGGTACGTGGGTGAGCAGTTCTTC. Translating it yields CSGEQGYVGEQFF.